This T cell receptor (beta chain) is from a study of T cells after yellow fever vaccination. Looked up from germline, CDR1 is DFQATT and CDR2 is SNEGSKA (reference sequence). The CDR3 sequence is 15 residues long. V was clipped by 0 bases and J by 5 bases, with 13 bases between them. The authors made TCR cDNA by 5'RACE template switching, adding a universal primer site and UMIs. Using its own MiXCR run on the 5' RACE reads, TCRdb lists one record per CDR3 protein. The repertoire has some 320,000 distinct CDR3 sequences, 7.5% to 9% of them found once; the top ten carry 3% to 3.5%. This clonotype has ten or more counts. What it binds is unknown. Study conclusions and caveats: FACS-sorted repertoires might harbor abundant contaminating clonotypes from the bulk population. The secondary T-cell response peaked on day 5, not day 15, but was weaker.

This chain joins TRBV20-1 and TRBJ1-4; D is possibly TRBD1 (6 bases). Sequenced here: CD4+ T cells sorted from PBMCs, sampled 5 days after the yellow fever booster vaccination. This receptor was taken from a man aged 18 to 29 who received the YFV17D yellow fever vaccine. Here the CDR3 reads CSARDLMGGNEKLFF. Written as DNA, the CDR3 is TGCAGTGCTAGAGATCTGATGGGGGGCAATGAAAAACTGTTTTTT.